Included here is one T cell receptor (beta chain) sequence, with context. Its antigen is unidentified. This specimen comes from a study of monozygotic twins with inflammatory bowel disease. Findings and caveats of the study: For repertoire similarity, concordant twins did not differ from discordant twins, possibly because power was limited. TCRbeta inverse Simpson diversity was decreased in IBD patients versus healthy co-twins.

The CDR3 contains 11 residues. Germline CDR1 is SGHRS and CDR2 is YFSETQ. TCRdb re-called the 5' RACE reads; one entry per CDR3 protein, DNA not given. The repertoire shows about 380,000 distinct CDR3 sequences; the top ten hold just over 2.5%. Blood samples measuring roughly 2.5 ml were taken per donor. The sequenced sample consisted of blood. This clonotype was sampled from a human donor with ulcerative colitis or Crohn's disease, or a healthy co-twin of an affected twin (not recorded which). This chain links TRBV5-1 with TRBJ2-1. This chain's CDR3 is CASSLTSEQFF. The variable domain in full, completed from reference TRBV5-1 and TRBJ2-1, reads KAGVTQTPRYLIKTRGQQVTLSCSPISGHRSVSWYQQTPGQGLQFLFEYFSETQRNKGNFPGRFSGRQFSNSRSEMNVSTLELGDSALYLCASSLTSEQFFGPGTRLTVL.